The 5 T cell receptor beta chains presented below share a single source sample, sequenced in a study of shared clonotypes between healthy human individuals. The data were produced by immunoSEQ multiplex PCR, yet TCRdb's version contains in-frame clones alone and is incomplete. The sample holds about 2 million clones, less than 95% seen once. As defined, naive CD8 cells were CD45RO-negative and positively selected for CCR7, with terminally differentiated effector memory CD45RA+ cells excluded. Sequenced: naive CD8+ T cells sorted from blood. These TCRs come from a man younger than 35 in good health.

On this clone itself: The sample contains more than one DNA sequence encoding this CDR3. The J gene is TRBJ1-5, the V gene TRBV6-5; TRBD1 might be the D (5 bases). Germline V CDR1 and CDR2: MNHEY, SVGAGI. Trimming pared 0 bases from V and 7 bases from J, leaving 10 bases between. The CDR3 consists of 14 residues. The CDR3 region has the DNA TGTGCCAGCAGTTACTCCGGGGGGGGGCAGCCCCAGCATTTT. Encoded protein: CASSYSGGGQPQHF.

J is TRBJ2-3 and V is TRBV7-9, with 8 bases aligning to TRBD2. Trimming cost V 7 bases and J 4 bases; bases outside gene matches: 7. Germline CDR1 is SEHNR and CDR2 is FQNEAQ (reference sequence). CDR3 length: 14 residues. DNA of the CDR3: TGTGCCAGCATACTACTAGCGGAGCCAGATACGCAGTATTTT. Its protein is CASILLAEPDTQYF.

The chain links TRBV7-9 to TRBJ1-1; maybe TRBD1 (6 bases). CDR1 and CDR2 (germline): SEHNR, FQNEAQ (reference sequence). The CDR3 is made up of 14 amino acids. The V and J ends lost 1 base and 3 bases respectively, with 9 bases between them. CDR3 DNA: TGTGCCAGCAGCTTAGGGGGGCCCTACACTGAAGCTTTCTTT. Its protein is CASSLGGPYTEAFF.

The chain links TRBV27 to TRBJ1-4; D is uncertain. The CDR3 runs to 14 residues. V lost 5 bases and J lost 5, with 12 bases in between. Looked up from germline, CDR1 is MNHEY and CDR2 is SMNVEV (reference sequence). The DNA for the CDR3 is TGTGCCAGCAGTGAGGCTTTTGGAAATGAAAAACTGTTTTTT. Amino acid sequence: CASSEAFGNEKLFF. The full variable domain, its missing parts supplied by reference TRBV27 and TRBJ1-4, is EAQVTQNPRYLITVTGKKLTVTCSQNMNHEYMSWYRQDPGLGLRQIYYSMNVEVTDKGDVPEGYKVSRKEKRNFPLILESPSPNQTSLYFCASSEAFGNEKLFFGSGTQLSVL.

The V gene is TRBV28, the J gene TRBJ2-1, with D perhaps TRBD2 (6 bases). Germline assignment: CDR1 MDHEN and CDR2 SYDVKM. The CDR3 length is 15 residues. V gave up 6 bases and J gave up 6 bases, with 18 bases separating them. CDR3 DNA: TGTGCCAGCAGCTTTTCCCCTAGCGAGGCCAATGAGCAGTTCTTC. It is translated as CASSFSPSEANEQFF.